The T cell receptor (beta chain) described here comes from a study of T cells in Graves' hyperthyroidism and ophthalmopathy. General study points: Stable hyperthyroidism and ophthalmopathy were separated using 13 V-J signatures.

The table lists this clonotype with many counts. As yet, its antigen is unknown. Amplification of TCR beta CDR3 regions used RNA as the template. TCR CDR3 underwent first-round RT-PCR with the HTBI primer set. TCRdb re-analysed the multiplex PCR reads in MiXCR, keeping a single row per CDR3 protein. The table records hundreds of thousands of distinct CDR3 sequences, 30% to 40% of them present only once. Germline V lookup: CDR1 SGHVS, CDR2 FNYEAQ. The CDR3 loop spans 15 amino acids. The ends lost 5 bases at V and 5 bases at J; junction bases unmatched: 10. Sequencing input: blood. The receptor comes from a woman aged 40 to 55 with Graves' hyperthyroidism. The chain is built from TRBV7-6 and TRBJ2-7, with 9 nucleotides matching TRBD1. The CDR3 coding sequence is TGTGCCAGCAGCACGACACAGGGGGCGGGCGACGAGCAGTACTTC. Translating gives CASSTTQGAGDEQYF.